What follows is one T cell receptor beta chain and its context. Its antigen is unidentified. The data were obtained in a study of T cell responses to AZD1222 COVID-19 vaccine. Study-level information: Researchers grouped second doses given at about 4 or about 12 weeks into one pool.

The table came from immunoSEQ multiplex PCR; TCRdb's copy has only in-frame clones and leaves some out. In the table there are 150,000 or so clones, about 91% of which are singletons. General study findings and limits: None of the repertoires were sampled until the peak T cell response had passed. Unmutated variant regions are reportedly the target of nearly half of TCRs that are spike-specific. After two AZD1222 doses, spike-specific TCR breadth and depth rose versus day 0.

Per the germline V gene, CDR1 is SGHTA and CDR2 is FQGNSA. V shed 0 bases and J shed 4 bases, with 9 bases lying between them. This CDR3 has 14 residues. The origin of this receptor is an adult in good health. The chain is built from TRBV7-2 and TRBJ1-2, with unresolved D. The specimen comprised peripheral blood, sampled on day 0 of AZD1222 vaccination. CDR3 residues: CASSLAGDAYGYTF. In DNA form, the CDR3 reads TGTGCCAGCAGCTTAGCTGGGGATGCCTATGGCTACACCTTC.